The entry that follows covers one TCR beta chain sequence. The table lists this clonotype with many counts. Its antigen is still unknown. Per-base qualities were not stored, and no clone one base away is much larger. The library was generated by multiplex PCR. These reads were obtained on an Illumina HiSeq 4000. TCR beta libraries were built with iRepertoire HTBI primers and Arm-PCR amplification of CDR3 regions. Before sequencing, the PCR products went through gel purification. For the original study's pipeline: Gene usage analysis of CDR3 amino acid clonotypes relied on the roughly 64 TRBV and fewer than 15 TRBJ segments identified across samples. Filtered high-quality paired reads were merged into contigs using COPE and FqMerger. BLAST was used to align contigs to the IMGT TRBV, TRBD and TRBJ reference genes, and CDR3 was defined following IMGT. Any clonotype with a frequency above 0.1% was classified as a highly expanded clone. Shannon entropy was used to measure repertoire diversity, and the Gini coefficient was used to measure V-J evenness. Public clonotypes were defined as clonotypes shared by more than one individual. The public sequencing data were trimmed at Q25 with fastp and processed into clonotypes with MiXCR by TCRdb, which kept only in-frame beta chains. Rows with one shared CDR3 protein collapse into an entry with the most common genes and DNA. TCRdb's processing, not the study's, gives the V and J calls here. The sample table records 400,000 or so distinct CDR3 sequences; around 22% of these occur just once. Approximately 26% of the sample is taken by the ten largest.

The sample comes from a study of regulatory T cells in long-lasting Graves disease (dated by TCRdb to the early 2020s). Regarding the complete study: To count as having persistent Graves' disease, a patient had to have received antithyroid drug treatment for over 5 years with TSH receptor autoantibodies remaining persistently positive. Peripheral blood TCR sequencing and RNA sequencing compared persistent Graves' disease patients with newly diagnosed Graves' disease patients. The study was registered as a clinical trial and conducted in China. A total of about 35 samples underwent TCR sequencing, from some 13 patients with persistent Graves' disease and 20 or so patients with newly diagnosed Graves' disease. On average, persistent Graves' disease patients in the clinical cohort had been on antithyroid drugs for eight to twelve years.

Beyond this particular receptor, the publication reports: Peripheral blood alone was examined, since thyroid tissue, which constituted the primary lesion, could not be accessed. Only the TCR beta chain was sequenced and analyzed. Preferential use of TRBV28, TRBJ1-2 and TRBJ2-5 was observed in persistent disease, whereas TRBV20-1 and TRBJ2-1 were favored in newly diagnosed disease. Lower TCR Shannon entropy and fewer highly expanded clones were observed in persistent Graves' disease patients than in newly diagnosed patients, which suggested clonal expansion. The authors noted that the small sample size was a limitation that may lower accuracy. A larger number of public clonotypes was shared among persistent patients (over 2,500) than among newly diagnosed patients (approximately 1,000).

The sample's time point label, in plain terms: persistent/refractory GD, antithyroid drugs over 5 years with positive TRAb. For both TCR sequencing and RNA sequencing, RNA was extracted from PBMCs using TRIzol. The diagnosis of Graves' disease followed American Thyroid Association guidelines. Recruitment of patients was carried out at an endocrinology department in Xi'an, China. Each patient gave 9 to 10 milliliters of peripheral blood, collected in an EDTA anticoagulant tube. Ficoll Paque Plus density gradient separation was used to isolate PBMCs, and no further T cell sorting was performed. An Agilent 2100 Bioanalyzer and agarose gel were used to check RNA quality, while a NanoDrop 2000 measured RNA concentration. Reading from cysteine to phenylalanine, the CDR3 counts 13 amino acids. Only the CDR3 part of the read is kept: 39 bases, read in frame from the first base. CDR1 and CDR2 were assigned from the germline V gene as SGHTA and FQGNSA. V ends up 7 bases short and J 7 bases short, with an unmatched junction base count of 6.

The sequences come from peripheral blood mononuclear cells (PBMCs), collected when the disease was refractory, from a patient treated with antithyroid drugs. The chain employs TRBV7-2 and TRBJ2-2, with 7 bases in between that match TRBD1. The sequence derives from a female donor with Graves disease. The DNA is as follows: TGTGCCAGCAACAGGGGCAGTGGCGGGGAGCTGTTTTTT. It codes for CASNRGSGGELFF.